The entry below gives a single T cell receptor (beta chain) sequence along with its context. Sequencing used immunoSEQ multiplex PCR; TCRdb keeps in-frame clones, though not all of them. The profile shows about 230,000 clones, around 80% of them singletons. The data were taken from a study of blood T cell repertoires in COVID-19. The CDR3 has 13 residues. Trimming cost V 6 bases and J 2 bases; bases outside gene matches: 1. Germline values: CDR1 SQVTM, CDR2 ANQGSEA. J is TRBJ2-3 and V is TRBV29-1, with TRBD2 identical over 11 bases. The source of this sequence is a woman aged 25 to 45 with COVID-19, enrolled during active disease. Material: peripheral blood. DNA of the CDR3: TGCAGCGTGGGACTAGCGGACACAGATACGCAGTATTTT. As protein: CSVGLADTDTQYF.